In its sample, the clone carrying this TCR beta chain was seen a few times. Profiled with immunoSEQ multiplex PCR; TCRdb holds only in-frame clones, not every one. The table includes approximately 100,000 clones, 70% to 90% detected once. This record belongs to a study of T cell responses to AZD1222 COVID-19 vaccine. The origin of this receptor is an adult in good health. Sample: peripheral blood, taken on day 0 of AZD1222 vaccination.

This CDR3 reads CSVQGRAGDYGYTF. CDR3 in DNA: TGCAGCGTTCAGGGCAGGGCTGGGGACTATGGCTACACCTTC. The chain recombines TRBV29-1 with TRBJ1-2; D might be TRBD1 (5 bases). Germline-derived CDR1 and CDR2 are SQVTM and ANQGSEA. CDR3 length: 14 amino acids. With 5 bases removed from V and 3 bases from J, the gap between germline ends came to 16 bases.